These 4 T cell receptor beta chains share one sample of origin, sequenced in a study of T cells in Graves' hyperthyroidism and ophthalmopathy (dated by TCRdb to about 2019). The receptor library was made with multiplex PCR. The instrument was an Illumina HiSeq 2000. The TCR beta CDR3 regions were amplified from the RNA transcripts. The first round of RT-PCR for the TCR CDR3 was performed with the HTBI primer set and the Qiagen OneStep RT-PCR kit. TCRdb reprocessing: public reads trimmed at Q25 with fastp, clones called with MiXCR, in-frame beta chains kept. Rows are combined by CDR3 protein, so each entry shows the most common genes and DNA. In this sample the table shows a few hundred thousand distinct CDR3 sequences, around 16% of which occur a single time. The top ten clones comprise 28% of the sample. The sequenced material came from blood. The receptors stem from a woman in her late teens or twenties with Graves' hyperthyroidism that later progressed to Graves' ophthalmopathy.

There are many counts of this clonotype. This chain links TRBV7-2 with TRBJ2-3, with 8 nucleotides matching TRBD2. The CDR3 is 15 residues long. Trimming took 3 bases from V and 5 from J; bases not matched to a gene: 7. The germline gives CDR1 SGHTA, CDR2 FQGNSA. The CDR3: CASSFSGSLRDTQYF. DNA for the CDR3: TGTGCCAGCAGCTTCAGCGGGAGTCTAAGAGATACGCAGTATTTT. The whole variable domain, filled in from reference TRBV7-2 and TRBJ2-3, reads GAGVSQSPSNKVTEKGKDVELRCDPISGHTALYWYRQSLGQGLEFLIYFQGNSAPDKSGLPSDRFSAERTGGSVSTLTIQRTQQEDSAVYLCASSFSGSLRDTQYFGPGTRLTVL.

This clonotype showed up many times. J is TRBJ2-7 and V is TRBV5-6, with a weak D call TRBD1 (5 bases). The CDR3 extends over 14 amino acids. The germline V gene has CDR1 SGHDT and CDR2 YYEEEE. Trimming cost V 4 bases and J 6 bases, with 17 bases left between them. CDR3 sequence reads: CASSLTVSNSEQYF. CDR3 sequence (DNA): TGTGCCAGCAGCCTGACAGTGTCGAACAGCGAGCAGTACTTC.

In this sample, this clonotype turned up many times. V gene TRBV28 combines with J gene TRBJ1-4; a weak D match, TRBD1 (5 bases). The CDR3 has 15 residues. V was cut by 2 bases and J by 3 bases, with 10 bases left in between. CDR1 MDHEN and CDR2 SYDVKM come from the germline V gene. The CDR3 DNA follows: TGTGCCAGCAGTTTAGGGGCCGTTTCTAATGAAAAACTGTTTTTT. Residues: CASSLGAVSNEKLFF.

This clonotype was counted ten times or more. This sequence joins TRBV10-2 and TRBJ2-1, with 7 bases fitting TRBD1. V dropped 0 bases and J dropped 4; count of bases not matched to a gene: 3. Germline CDR1 is WSHSY and CDR2 is SAAADI. The CDR3 covers 15 residues. The CDR3 protein is CASSESGDSYNEQFF. The CDR3 nucleotides read TGCGCCAGCAGTGAGTCCGGGGACAGTTACAATGAGCAGTTCTTC.